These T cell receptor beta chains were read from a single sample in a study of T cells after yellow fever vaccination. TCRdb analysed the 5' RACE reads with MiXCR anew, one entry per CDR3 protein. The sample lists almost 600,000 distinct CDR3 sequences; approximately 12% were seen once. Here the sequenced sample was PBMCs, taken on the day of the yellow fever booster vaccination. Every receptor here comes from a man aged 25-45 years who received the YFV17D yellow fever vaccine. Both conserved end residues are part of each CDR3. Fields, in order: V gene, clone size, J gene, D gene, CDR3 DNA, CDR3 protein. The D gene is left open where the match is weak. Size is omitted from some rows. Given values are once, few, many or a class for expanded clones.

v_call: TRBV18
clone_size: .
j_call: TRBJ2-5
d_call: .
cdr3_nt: TGTGCCACGTCTTTGCAAGAGACCCAGTACTTC
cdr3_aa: CATSLQETQYF

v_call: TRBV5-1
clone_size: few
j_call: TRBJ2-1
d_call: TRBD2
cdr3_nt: TGCGCCAGCAGCTTTCCTAGCGGGACGGATGAGCAGTTCTTC
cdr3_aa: CASSFPSGTDEQFF

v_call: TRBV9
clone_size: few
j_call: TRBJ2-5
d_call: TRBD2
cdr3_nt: TGTGCCAGCAGCGACCTTAGAGCGGGAGGGCTGGAGACCCAGTACTTC
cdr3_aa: CASSDLRAGGLETQYF

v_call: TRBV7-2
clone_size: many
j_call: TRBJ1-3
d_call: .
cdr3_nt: TGTGCCAGCAGCGGGGGAGGATCTGGAAACACCATATATTTT
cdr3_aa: CASSGGGSGNTIYF

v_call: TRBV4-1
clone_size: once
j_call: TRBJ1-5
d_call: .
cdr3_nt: TGCGCCAGCAGCCAAGGCGAAGGCAATCAGCCCCAGCATTTT
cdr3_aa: CASSQGEGNQPQHF

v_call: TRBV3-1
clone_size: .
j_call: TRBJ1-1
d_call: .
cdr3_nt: TGTGCCAGAGGGGCCCTACAAGGGATGACGACTGAAGCTTTCTTT
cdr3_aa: CARGALQGMTTEAFF

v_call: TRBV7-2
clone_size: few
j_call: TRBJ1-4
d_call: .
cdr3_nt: TGTGCCAGCAGCCATAGAGGGGGTCCCTCAACTAATGAAAAACTGTTTTTT
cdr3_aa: CASSHRGGPSTNEKLFF

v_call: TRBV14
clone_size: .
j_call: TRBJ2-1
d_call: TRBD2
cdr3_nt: TGTGCCAGCAGCCACGTTACTAGCGGGACCTACAATGAGCAGTTCTTC
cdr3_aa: CASSHVTSGTYNEQFF

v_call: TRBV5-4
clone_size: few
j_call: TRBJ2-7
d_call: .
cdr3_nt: TGTGCCAGCACCATCGACAGCCTCTCCTACGAGCAGTACTTC
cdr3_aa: CASTIDSLSYEQYF

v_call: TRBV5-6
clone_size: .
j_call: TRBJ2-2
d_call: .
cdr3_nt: TGTGCCAGCAGCTTGGCTTGGGCCACCGGGGAGCTGTTTTTT
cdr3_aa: CASSLAWATGELFF

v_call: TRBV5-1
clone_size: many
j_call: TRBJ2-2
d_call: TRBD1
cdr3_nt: TGCGCCAGCAGCTACGGGACAGGGTATTCGAACACCGGGGAGCTGTTTTTT
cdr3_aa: CASSYGTGYSNTGELFF

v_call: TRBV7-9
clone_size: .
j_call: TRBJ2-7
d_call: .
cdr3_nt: TGTGCCAGCAGTCCCCCTACGGGAGAAGGGCTCGAGCAGTACTTC
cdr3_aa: CASSPPTGEGLEQYF

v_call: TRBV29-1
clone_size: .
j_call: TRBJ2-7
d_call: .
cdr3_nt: TGCAGCGGGGCAGGGGGGTCCCACGAGCAGTACTTC
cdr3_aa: CSGAGGSHEQYF

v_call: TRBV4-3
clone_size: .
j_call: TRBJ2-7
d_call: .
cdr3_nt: TGCGCCAGCAGCCAAGATCCCTTCGGGACCTACGAGCAGTACTTC
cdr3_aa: CASSQDPFGTYEQYF

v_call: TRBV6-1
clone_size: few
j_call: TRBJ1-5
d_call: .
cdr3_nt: TGTGCCAGCAAACACCCAAATCAGCCCCAGCATTTT
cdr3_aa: CASKHPNQPQHF

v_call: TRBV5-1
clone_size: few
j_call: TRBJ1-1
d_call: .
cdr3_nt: TGCGCCAGCAGCTTGGGAAGGAGCAGGGACACTGAAGCTTTCTTT
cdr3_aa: CASSLGRSRDTEAFF

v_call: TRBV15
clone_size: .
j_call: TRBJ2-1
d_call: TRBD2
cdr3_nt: TGTGCCACCAGCCTTGGGACTAGCGCGTACAATGAGCAGTTCTTC
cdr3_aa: CATSLGTSAYNEQFF

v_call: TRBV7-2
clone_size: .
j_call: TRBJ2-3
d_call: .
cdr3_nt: TGTGCCAGCAGCTCCCCGGGGGGCATTAGAGATACGCAGTATTTT
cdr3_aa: CASSSPGGIRDTQYF

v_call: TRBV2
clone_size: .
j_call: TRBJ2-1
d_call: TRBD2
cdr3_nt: TGTGCCAGCAGTGGTGCCGGGACTACTTCCTACAATGAGCAGTTCTTC
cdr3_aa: CASSGAGTTSYNEQFF

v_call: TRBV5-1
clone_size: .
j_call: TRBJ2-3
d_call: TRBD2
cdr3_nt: TGCGCCAGCAGCCGACTAGCGGGAGGAAACACAGATACGCAGTATTTT
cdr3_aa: CASSRLAGGNTDTQYF

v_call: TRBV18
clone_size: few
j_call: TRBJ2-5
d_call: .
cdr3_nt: TGTGCCAGCTCACCACTAAAAGGGAGGACCAACCAAGAGACCCAGTACTTC
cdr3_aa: CASSPLKGRTNQETQYF

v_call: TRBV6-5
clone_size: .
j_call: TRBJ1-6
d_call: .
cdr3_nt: TGTGCCAGCAGTTACTCGAGTGGAAGGTCCTATAATTCACCCCTCCACTTT
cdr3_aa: CASSYSSGRSYNSPLHF

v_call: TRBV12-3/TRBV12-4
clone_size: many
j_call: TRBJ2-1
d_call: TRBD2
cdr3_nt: TGTGCCAGCAGCCCCCTAGCGGGAGGTTTCAATGAGCAGTTCTTC
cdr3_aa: CASSPLAGGFNEQFF

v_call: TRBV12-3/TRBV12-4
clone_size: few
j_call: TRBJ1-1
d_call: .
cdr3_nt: TGTGCCAGCACCCTGGGCCCGGGAGCCGCTTTCTTT
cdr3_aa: CASTLGPGAAFF

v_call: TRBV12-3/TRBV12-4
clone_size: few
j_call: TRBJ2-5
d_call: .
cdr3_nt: TGTGCCAGCAGAGCCCAGGTTGAGACCCAGTACTTC
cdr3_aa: CASRAQVETQYF

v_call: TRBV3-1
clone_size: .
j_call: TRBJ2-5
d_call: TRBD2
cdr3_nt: TGTGCCAGCAGCCAGTCCCCGGGAGGCGGGGAGACCCAGTACTTC
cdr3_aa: CASSQSPGGGETQYF

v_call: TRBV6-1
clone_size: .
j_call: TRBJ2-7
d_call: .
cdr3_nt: TGTGCCAGCAGAAACATGCGACGGGTCTACGAGCAGTACTTC
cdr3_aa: CASRNMRRVYEQYF

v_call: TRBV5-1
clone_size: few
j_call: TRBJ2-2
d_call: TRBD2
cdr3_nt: TGCGCCAGCAGCTTGGTGGCTAGCGGGAGGCCCGGGGAGCTGTTTTTT
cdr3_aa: CASSLVASGRPGELFF

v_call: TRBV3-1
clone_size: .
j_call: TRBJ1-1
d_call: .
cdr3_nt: TGTGCCAGCAGCCAAGATGGCCAGGGCACTGAAGCTTTCTTT
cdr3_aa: CASSQDGQGTEAFF

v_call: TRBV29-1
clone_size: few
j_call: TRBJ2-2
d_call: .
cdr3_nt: TGCAGCGTCCGCGGAGGAGGCGGGGAGCTGTTTTTT
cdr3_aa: CSVRGGGGELFF

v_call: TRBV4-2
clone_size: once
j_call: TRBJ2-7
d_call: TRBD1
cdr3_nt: TGTGCCAGCAGCCCAGGGACAGTCTTCTACGAGCAGTACTTC
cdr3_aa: CASSPGTVFYEQYF

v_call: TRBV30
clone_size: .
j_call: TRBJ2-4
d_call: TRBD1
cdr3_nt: TGTGCCTGGACCCCCGGGACAGGGAGTCAGTACTTC
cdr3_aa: CAWTPGTGSQYF

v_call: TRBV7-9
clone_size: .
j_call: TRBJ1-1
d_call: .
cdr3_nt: TGTGCCAGCAGCTTATGGGGGGTCGTGAACACTGAAGCTTTCTTT
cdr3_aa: CASSLWGVVNTEAFF

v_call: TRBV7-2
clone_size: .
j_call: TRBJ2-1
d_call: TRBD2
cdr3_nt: TGTGCCAGCAGCTTGGCCGCGACTAGCGGTGTGAATGAGCAGTTCTTC
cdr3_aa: CASSLAATSGVNEQFF